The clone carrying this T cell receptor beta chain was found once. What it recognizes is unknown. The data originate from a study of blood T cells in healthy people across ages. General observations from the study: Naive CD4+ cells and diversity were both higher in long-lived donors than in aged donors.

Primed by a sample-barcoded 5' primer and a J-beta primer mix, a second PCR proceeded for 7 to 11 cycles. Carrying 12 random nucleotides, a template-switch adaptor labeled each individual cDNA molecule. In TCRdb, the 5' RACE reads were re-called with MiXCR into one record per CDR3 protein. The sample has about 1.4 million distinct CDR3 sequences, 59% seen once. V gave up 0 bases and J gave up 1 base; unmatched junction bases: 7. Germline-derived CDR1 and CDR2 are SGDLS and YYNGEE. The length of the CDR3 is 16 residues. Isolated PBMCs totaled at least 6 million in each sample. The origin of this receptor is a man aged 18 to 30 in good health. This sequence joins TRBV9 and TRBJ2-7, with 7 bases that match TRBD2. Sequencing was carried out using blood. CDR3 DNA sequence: TGTGCCAGCAGCGTAGGGGGGGGATTTTCTTCCTACGAGCAGTACTTC. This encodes CASSVGGGFSSYEQYF.